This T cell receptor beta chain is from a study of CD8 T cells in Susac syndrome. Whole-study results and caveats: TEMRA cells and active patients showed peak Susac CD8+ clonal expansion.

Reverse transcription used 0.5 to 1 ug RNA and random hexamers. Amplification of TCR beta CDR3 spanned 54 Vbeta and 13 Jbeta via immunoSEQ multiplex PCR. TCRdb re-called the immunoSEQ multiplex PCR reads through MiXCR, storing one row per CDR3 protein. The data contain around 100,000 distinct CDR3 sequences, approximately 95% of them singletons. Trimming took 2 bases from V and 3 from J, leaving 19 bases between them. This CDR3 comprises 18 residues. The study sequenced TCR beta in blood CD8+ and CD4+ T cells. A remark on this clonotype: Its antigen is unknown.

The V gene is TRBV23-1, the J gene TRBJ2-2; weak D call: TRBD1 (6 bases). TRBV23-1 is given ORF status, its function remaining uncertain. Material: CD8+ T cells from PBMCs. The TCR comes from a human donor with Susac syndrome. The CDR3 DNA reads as TGCGCCAGCAGTCAAGCGAACCGGGACACAACTTACACCGGGGAGCTGTTTTTT. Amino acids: CASSQANRDTTYTGELFF.